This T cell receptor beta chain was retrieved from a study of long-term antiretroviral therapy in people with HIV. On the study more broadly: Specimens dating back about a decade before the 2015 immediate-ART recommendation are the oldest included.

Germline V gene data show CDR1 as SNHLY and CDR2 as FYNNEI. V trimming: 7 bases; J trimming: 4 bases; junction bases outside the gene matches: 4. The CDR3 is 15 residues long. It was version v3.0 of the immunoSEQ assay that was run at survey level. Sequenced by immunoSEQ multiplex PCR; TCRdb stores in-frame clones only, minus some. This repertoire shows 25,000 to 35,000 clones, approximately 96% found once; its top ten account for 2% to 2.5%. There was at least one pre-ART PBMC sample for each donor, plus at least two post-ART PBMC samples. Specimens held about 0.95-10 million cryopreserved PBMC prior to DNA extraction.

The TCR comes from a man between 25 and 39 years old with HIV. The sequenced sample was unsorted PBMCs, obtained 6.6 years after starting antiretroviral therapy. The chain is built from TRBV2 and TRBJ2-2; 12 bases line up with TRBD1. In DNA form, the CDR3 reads TGTGCCAGCATACGGGACAGGGGGCGCACCGGGGAGCTGTTTTTT. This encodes CASIRDRGRTGELFF.